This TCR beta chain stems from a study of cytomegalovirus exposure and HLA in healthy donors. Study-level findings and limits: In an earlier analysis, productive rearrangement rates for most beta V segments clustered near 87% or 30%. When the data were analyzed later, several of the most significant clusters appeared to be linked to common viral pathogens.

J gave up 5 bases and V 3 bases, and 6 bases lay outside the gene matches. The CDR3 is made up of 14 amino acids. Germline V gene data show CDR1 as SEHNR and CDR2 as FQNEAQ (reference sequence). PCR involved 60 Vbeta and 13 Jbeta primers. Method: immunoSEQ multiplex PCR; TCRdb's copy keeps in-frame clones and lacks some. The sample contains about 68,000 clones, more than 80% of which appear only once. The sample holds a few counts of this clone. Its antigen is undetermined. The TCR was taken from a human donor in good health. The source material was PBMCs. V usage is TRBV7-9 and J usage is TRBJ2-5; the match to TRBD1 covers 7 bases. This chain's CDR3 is CASSFLDRRETQYF. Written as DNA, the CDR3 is TGTGCCAGCAGCTTTCTGGACAGGAGGGAGACCCAGTACTTC.